This is a list of T cell receptor beta chains from one sample in a study of blood T cell repertoires in COVID-19. The method was immunoSEQ multiplex PCR; TCRdb's version includes in-frame clones alone and lacks a portion of them. The sample records 250,000 to 350,000 clones, around 87% being singletons. Material for sequencing was PBMCs or T cells enriched from blood (not recorded which). Receptors were obtained from a woman younger than 45 who had recovered from COVID-19. Both conserved end residues are part of each CDR3. The D gene is left open where the match is weak. Some rows mark clone size as missing; the rest say once, few, many or name a class of expanded clone.

j_call,v_call,d_call,clone_size,cdr3_aa,cdr3_nt
TRBJ1-6,TRBV5-6,TRBD1,-,CASSAQGARGSPLHF,TGTGCCAGCAGCGCACAGGGGGCGCGAGGGTCACCCCTCCACTTT
TRBJ2-7,TRBV2,-,once,CASTTLGTLSSYEQYF,TGTGCCAGCACCACATTAGGGACACTCAGCTCCTACGAGCAGTACTTC
TRBJ1-5,TRBV7-6,TRBD1,-,CASSLATGINQPQHF,TGTGCCAGCAGCTTAGCGACAGGGATTAATCAGCCCCAGCATTTT
TRBJ2-7,TRBV7-9,-,-,CASSWPRRSSYEQYF,TGTGCCAGCAGCTGGCCAAGACGGAGTTCCTACGAGCAGTACTTC
TRBJ2-7,TRBV29-1,TRBD2,-,CSVATGGNSYEQYF,TGCAGCGTTGCGACGGGGGGTAACTCCTACGAGCAGTACTTC
TRBJ2-3,TRBV18,-,once,CASSPPEPSTDTQYF,TGTGCCAGCTCACCCCCGGAGCCCAGCACAGATACGCAGTATTTT
TRBJ2-3,TRBV10-3,TRBD2,-,CAISALISGGTTDTQYF,TGTGCCATCAGTGCCTTGATTAGCGGGGGGACCACAGATACGCAGTATTTT
TRBJ1-2,TRBV25-1,-,-,CASSEPGDLLGGYTF,TGTGCCAGCAGTGAACCGGGGGACCTCCTCGGGGGCTACACCTTC
TRBJ2-7,TRBV5-4,TRBD1,-,CASSLGGTDYEQYF,TGTGCCAGCAGCTTGGGTGGGACAGACTACGAGCAGTACTTC
TRBJ1-2,TRBV19,-,-,CASTRRWEDGYTF,TGTGCCAGTACTAGGCGTTGGGAGGATGGCTACACCTTC
TRBJ2-3,TRBV4-2,-,-,CASSQASASTDTQYF,TGTGCCAGCAGCCAAGCTAGCGCTAGCACAGATACGCAGTATTTT
TRBJ2-7,TRBV24-1,-,-,CATSDQRVATYEQYF,TGTGCCACCAGTGACCAACGGGTCGCGACCTACGAGCAGTACTTC
TRBJ2-2,TRBV19,TRBD1,-,CASSDPGQGGTGELFF,TGTGCCAGTAGCGACCCGGGACAGGGTGGGACCGGGGAGCTGTTTTTT
TRBJ2-5,TRBV5-1,TRBD2,-,CASSLGAGLAQETQYF,TGCGCCAGCAGCTTGGGGGCTGGACTAGCCCAAGAGACCCAGTACTTC
TRBJ1-6,TRBV30,TRBD1,-,CAWSSEGTGHVSPLHF,TGTGCCTGGAGTTCGGAGGGGACAGGGCATGTATCACCCCTCCACTTT
TRBJ2-7,TRBV5-4,-,many,CASSPADKSYEQYF,TGTGCCAGCAGCCCGGCAGACAAATCCTACGAGCAGTACTTC
TRBJ1-1,TRBV6-5,-,-,CASSYESTGRNTEAFF,TGTGCCAGCAGTTACGAGTCTACAGGGAGGAACACTGAAGCTTTCTTT
TRBJ1-3,TRBV6-2/TRBV6-3,-,-,CASSPIRPQVGWVHTIYF,TGTGCCAGCAGCCCTATCCGCCCGCAGGTGGGCTGGGTACACACCATATATTTT
TRBJ2-7,TRBV4-3,-,-,CASSQSTAGSYEQYF,TGCGCCAGCAGCCAATCCACAGCTGGATCCTACGAGCAGTACTTC
TRBJ1-2,TRBV2,-,-,CASSELDGGANYGYTF,TGTGCCAGCAGTGAATTGGACGGAGGAGCTAACTATGGCTACACCTTC
TRBJ1-2,TRBV11-2,TRBD1,-,CASSFSGQGLTGYTF,TGTGCCAGCAGCTTTAGCGGACAGGGGCTGACTGGCTACACCTTC
TRBJ2-5,TRBV7-6,-,-,CASSSQEAGETQYF,TGTGCCAGCAGCTCCCAAGAGGCGGGGGAGACCCAGTACTTC
TRBJ1-2,TRBV20-1,-,-,CSTRNSPHYTF,TGCAGTACTAGGAACAGCCCTCACTACACCTTC
TRBJ2-3,TRBV19,-,-,CASSIDQGDTQYF,TGTGCCAGTAGTATAGATCAGGGGGATACGCAGTATTTT
TRBJ2-7,TRBV5-1,-,-,CASSYRGGSSYEQYF,TGCGCCAGCAGTTATCGCGGGGGCAGCTCCTACGAGCAGTACTTC
TRBJ2-1,TRBV19,-,-,CASSPSSTKSYNEQFF,TGTGCCAGTAGTCCCTCTTCCACTAAATCCTACAATGAGCAGTTCTTC
TRBJ2-1,TRBV13,-,-,CASSFSGNEQFF,TGTGCCAGCAGCTTCTCGGGGAATGAGCAGTTCTTC
TRBJ2-7,TRBV7-6,TRBD1,-,CASSLESGGAYEQYF,TGTGCCAGCAGCTTAGAGTCAGGGGGTGCCTACGAGCAGTACTTC
TRBJ1-5,TRBV28,-,-,CASTQGADQPQHF,TGTGCCAGCACCCAGGGTGCAGATCAGCCCCAGCATTTT
TRBJ1-1,TRBV14,-,-,CASSQWEGGGGTEAFF,TGTGCCAGCAGCCAATGGGAGGGGGGTGGCGGGACTGAAGCTTTCTTT
TRBJ2-2,TRBV14,-,-,CASSQLDVVTGELFF,TGTGCCAGCAGCCAACTAGACGTGGTCACCGGGGAGCTGTTTTTT
TRBJ1-1,TRBV7-9,-,once,CASSLVDNLNTEAFF,TGTGCCAGCAGCTTAGTAGATAATTTGAACACTGAAGCTTTCTTT
TRBJ1-1,TRBV2,TRBD1,-,CASCWRTGAFFMNTEAFF,TGTGCCAGCTGCTGGAGGACAGGGGCTTTTTTTATGAACACTGAAGCTTTCTTT
TRBJ2-2,TRBV12-5,TRBD1,-,CASGLGTGGTGELFF,TGTGCTAGTGGTTTAGGGACAGGGGGCACCGGGGAGCTGTTTTTT
TRBJ1-1,TRBV14,TRBD1,-,CASSSQGAVNTEAFF,TGTGCCAGCAGCTCTCAGGGGGCGGTGAACACTGAAGCTTTCTTT
TRBJ2-3,TRBV9,TRBD2,-,CASSVRGTSGGSDTQYF,TGTGCCAGCAGCGTAAGAGGGACTAGCGGGGGAAGTGATACGCAGTATTTT
TRBJ2-5,TRBV7-2,-,-,CASSLSGGQETQYF,TGTGCCAGCAGCTTATCCGGGGGCCAAGAGACCCAGTACTTC
TRBJ2-2,TRBV5-4,-,once,CASSLDLTADTGELFF,TGTGCCAGCAGCTTGGATCTGACAGCCGACACCGGGGAGCTGTTTTTT
TRBJ1-2,TRBV19,-,-,CASSILTGKVHGYTF,TGTGCCAGTAGTATTCTAACAGGGAAGGTACATGGCTACACCTTC
TRBJ1-1,TRBV6-5,TRBD1,-,CASSPDRGYNTEAFF,TGTGCCAGCAGTCCGGACAGGGGGTATAACACTGAAGCTTTCTTT
TRBJ1-2,TRBV18,-,-,CASSPGSGVTNYGYTF,TGTGCCAGCTCACCAGGATCAGGCGTGACTAACTATGGCTACACCTTC
TRBJ2-1,TRBV30,-,-,CAWSPEPREKFF,TGTGCCTGGAGCCCCGAACCACGAGAAAAGTTCTTC
TRBJ2-5,TRBV14,TRBD2,-,CASSHSPGLGPQETQYF,TGTGCCAGCAGCCACTCGCCGGGACTAGGGCCCCAAGAGACCCAGTACTTC
TRBJ1-1,TRBV12-3/TRBV12-4,-,-,CASRLSRTEAFF,TGTGCCAGCAGGTTGAGCCGCACTGAAGCTTTCTTT
TRBJ2-1,TRBV28,-,-,CASSSGTIVEQFF,TGTGCCAGCAGTTCGGGGACAATTGTTGAGCAGTTCTTC
TRBJ1-1,TRBV3-1/TRBV3-2,-,-,CASSQVTGFSTEAFF,TGTGCCAGCAGCCAAGTCACAGGGTTTAGCACTGAAGCTTTCTTT
TRBJ2-5,TRBV5-1,-,-,CASSLGQGYQETQYF,TGCGCCAGCAGCTTGGGCCAGGGGTACCAAGAGACCCAGTACTTC
TRBJ1-2,TRBV9,TRBD1,-,CASSVSQGLNYGYTF,TGTGCCAGCAGCGTATCACAGGGGCTTAACTATGGCTACACCTTC
TRBJ2-7,TRBV15,-,-,CATSKGDRRKKSYEQYF,TGTGCCACCAGCAAGGGTGACAGGAGAAAAAAATCCTACGAGCAGTACTTC
TRBJ2-2,TRBV5-1,TRBD1,-,CASSFTQGAGTGELFF,TGCGCCAGCAGCTTTACCCAGGGGGCCGGGACCGGGGAGCTGTTTTTT
TRBJ2-3,TRBV5-6,TRBD1,-,CASSSGTGGFNTQYF,TGTGCCAGCAGTTCCGGGACAGGGGGCTTTAATACGCAGTATTTT
TRBJ1-4,TRBV27,-,-,CASSSLRAGEKLFF,TGTGCCAGCAGTTCCCTGAGGGCTGGGGAAAAACTGTTTTTT
TRBJ1-2,TRBV5-6,-,-,CASSLLHGLNYGYTF,TGTGCCAGCAGCCTACTCCATGGTCTCAACTATGGCTACACCTTC
TRBJ2-2,TRBV5-6,-,-,CASSFLTSRGAGELFF,TGTGCCAGCAGCTTTTTAACTAGCCGGGGCGCCGGGGAGCTGTTTTTT
TRBJ1-2,TRBV5-8,-,-,CASSLLFPGKPYGYTF,TGTGCCAGCAGCTTATTATTCCCGGGGAAACCCTATGGCTACACCTTC
TRBJ1-2,TRBV7-2,-,-,CASSLVSNYGYTF,TGTGCCAGCAGCTTAGTCTCTAACTATGGCTACACCTTC
TRBJ1-1,TRBV2,-,-,CASIREGNTEAFF,TGTGCCAGCATCCGAGAGGGGAACACTGAAGCTTTCTTT
TRBJ2-1,TRBV9,TRBD2,-,CASSVDLRGRGVHNEQFF,TGTGCCAGCAGCGTAGATCTTCGTGGGCGGGGGGTACACAATGAGCAGTTCTTC
TRBJ1-6,TRBV5-1,TRBD1,-,CASSLTDRENSPLHF,TGCGCCAGCAGCTTAACCGACAGGGAGAATTCACCCCTCCACTTT
TRBJ2-3,TRBV7-2,-,-,CASSLDATSTDTQYF,TGTGCCAGCAGCTTAGACGCTACTAGCACAGATACGCAGTATTTT